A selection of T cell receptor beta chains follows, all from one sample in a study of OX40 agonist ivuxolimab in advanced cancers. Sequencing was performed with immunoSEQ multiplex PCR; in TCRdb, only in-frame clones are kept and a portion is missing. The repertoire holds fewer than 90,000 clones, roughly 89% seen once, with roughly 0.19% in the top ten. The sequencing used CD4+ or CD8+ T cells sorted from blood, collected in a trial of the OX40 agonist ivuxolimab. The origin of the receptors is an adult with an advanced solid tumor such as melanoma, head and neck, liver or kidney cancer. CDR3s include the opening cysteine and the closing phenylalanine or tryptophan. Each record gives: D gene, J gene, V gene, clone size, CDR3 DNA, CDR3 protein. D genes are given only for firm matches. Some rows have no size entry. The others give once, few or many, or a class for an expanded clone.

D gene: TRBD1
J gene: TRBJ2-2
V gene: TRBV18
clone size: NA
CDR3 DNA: TGTGCCAGCTCCTCCCTCCGGACAGGGACCGGGGAGCTGTTTTTT
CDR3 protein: CASSSLRTGTGELFF

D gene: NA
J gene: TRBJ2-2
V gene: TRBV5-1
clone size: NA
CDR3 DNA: TGCGCCAGCAGCTTCGGGACTCCAACCGGGGAGCTGTTTTTT
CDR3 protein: CASSFGTPTGELFF

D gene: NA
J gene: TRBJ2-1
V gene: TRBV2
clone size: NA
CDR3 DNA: TGTGCCAGCAGTGAACAGGGCCAGGAGCAGTTCTTC
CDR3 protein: CASSEQGQEQFF

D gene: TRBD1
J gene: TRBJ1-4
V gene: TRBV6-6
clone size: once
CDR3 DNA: TGTGCCAGCAGTAAACAACAGGGGCAGTATGAAAAACTGTTTTTT
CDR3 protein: CASSKQQGQYEKLFF

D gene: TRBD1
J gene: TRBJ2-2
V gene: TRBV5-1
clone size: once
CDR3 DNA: TGCGCCAGCAGCTGGGGACAGGCCCCAACCGGGGAGCTGTTTTTT
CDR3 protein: CASSWGQAPTGELFF

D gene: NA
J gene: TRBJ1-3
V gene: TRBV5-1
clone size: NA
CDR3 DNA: TGCGCCAGCAGCCCGGACGGTGGAAACACCATATATTTT
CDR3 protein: CASSPDGGNTIYF

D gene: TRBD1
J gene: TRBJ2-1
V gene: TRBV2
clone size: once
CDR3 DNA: TGTGCCAGCTTCCGGGACAGGGGGCGCGGGGGGAATGAGCAGTTCTTC
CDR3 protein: CASFRDRGRGGNEQFF

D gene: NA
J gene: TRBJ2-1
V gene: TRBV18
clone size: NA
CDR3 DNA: TGTGCCAGCTCACCAGGGCTCCTTGGATCTACCGATGAGCAGTTCTTC
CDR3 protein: CASSPGLLGSTDEQFF

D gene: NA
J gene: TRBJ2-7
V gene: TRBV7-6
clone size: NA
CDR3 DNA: TGTGCCAGCAGCCCCAGCGGGTCCGGCGGCTACGAGCAGTACTTC
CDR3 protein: CASSPSGSGGYEQYF

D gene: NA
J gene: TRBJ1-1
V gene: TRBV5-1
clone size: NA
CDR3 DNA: TGCGCCAGCAGCCCCGCGGGCTGGAACCGAGCCGCTGAAGCTTTCTTT
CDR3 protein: CASSPAGWNRAAEAFF

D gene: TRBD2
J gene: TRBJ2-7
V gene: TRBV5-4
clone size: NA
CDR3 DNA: TGTGCCAGCAGCGAGGGACTAGCACGGAACGAGCAGTACTTC
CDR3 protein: CASSEGLARNEQYF

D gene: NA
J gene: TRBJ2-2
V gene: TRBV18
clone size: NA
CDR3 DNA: TGTGCCAGCTCCCCCCCCACCGGGGGCCAGGGTACCGGGGAGCTGTTTTTT
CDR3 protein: CASSPPTGGQGTGELFF

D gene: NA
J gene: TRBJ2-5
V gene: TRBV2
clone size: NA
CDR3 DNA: TGTGCCAGCAGGCAGGGGAGGGGAGAGACCCAGTACTTC
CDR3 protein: CASRQGRGETQYF

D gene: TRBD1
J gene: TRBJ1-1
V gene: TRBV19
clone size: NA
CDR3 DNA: TGTGCCAGTAGTATACGGGACAGGGGGCGCGGGAACACTGAAGCTTTCTTT
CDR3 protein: CASSIRDRGRGNTEAFF

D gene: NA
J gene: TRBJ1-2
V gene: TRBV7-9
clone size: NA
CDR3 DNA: TGTGCCAGCAGCCGCAGACAGGCAACTAACTATGGCTACACCTTC
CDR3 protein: CASSRRQATNYGYTF

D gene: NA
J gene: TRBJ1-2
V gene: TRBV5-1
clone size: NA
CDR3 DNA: TGCGCCAGCAGCTTGGTCGTCCAGGGAGATAGCGGGCGAGGCTACACCTTC
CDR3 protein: CASSLVVQGDSGRGYTF

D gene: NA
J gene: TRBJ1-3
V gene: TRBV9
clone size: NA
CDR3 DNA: TGTGCCAGCAGCGCTAGGACGGTGACTGGAAACACCATATATTTT
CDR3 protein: CASSARTVTGNTIYF

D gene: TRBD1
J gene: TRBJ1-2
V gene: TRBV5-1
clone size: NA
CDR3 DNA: TGCGCCAGCAGCTTTGCACAGGGGAAGAGTGGCTACACCTTC
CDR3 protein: CASSFAQGKSGYTF

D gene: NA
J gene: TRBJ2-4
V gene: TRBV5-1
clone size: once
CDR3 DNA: TGCGCCAGCAGCTTGGCCGGGGGAGTAGCCAAAAACATTCAGTACTTC
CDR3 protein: CASSLAGGVAKNIQYF

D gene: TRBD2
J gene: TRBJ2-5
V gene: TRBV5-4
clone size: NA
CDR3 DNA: TGTGCCAGCAGCTCACCGGGACTAGCGGGAGGGATTCAAGAGACCCAGTACTTC
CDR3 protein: CASSSPGLAGGIQETQYF

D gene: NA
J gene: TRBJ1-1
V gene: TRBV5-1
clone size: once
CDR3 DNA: TGCGCCAGCTTCAACGGGGCAGGCAACACTGAAGCTTTCTTT
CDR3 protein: CASFNGAGNTEAFF

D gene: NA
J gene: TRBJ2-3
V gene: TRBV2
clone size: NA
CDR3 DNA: TGTGCCAGCAGTCAAAATAGGAGGGAGATCACAGATACGCAGTATTTT
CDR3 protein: CASSQNRREITDTQYF

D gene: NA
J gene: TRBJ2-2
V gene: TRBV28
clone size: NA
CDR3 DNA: TGTGCCAGCAGTCCCGGGGGAACCGCGAACACCGGGGAGCTGTTTTTT
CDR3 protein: CASSPGGTANTGELFF

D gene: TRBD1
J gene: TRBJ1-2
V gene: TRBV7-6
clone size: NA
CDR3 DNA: TGTGCCAGCAGCTTACAAGACAGGGGGGACGGCTACACCTTC
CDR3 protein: CASSLQDRGDGYTF

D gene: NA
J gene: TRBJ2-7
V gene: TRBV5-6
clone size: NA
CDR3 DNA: TGTGCCAGCAGTCGGACAGCTTACTACGAGCAGTACTTC
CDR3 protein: CASSRTAYYEQYF

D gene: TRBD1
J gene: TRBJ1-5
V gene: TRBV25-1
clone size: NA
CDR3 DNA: TGTGCCAGCAGTGAACCCGGACAGGGCGGGCAGCCCCAGCATTTT
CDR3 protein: CASSEPGQGGQPQHF

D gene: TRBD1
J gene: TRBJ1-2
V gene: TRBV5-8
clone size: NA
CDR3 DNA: TGTGCCAGCAACCGAGACAGGGCTTTGGGGACCTTC
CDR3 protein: CASNRDRALGTF

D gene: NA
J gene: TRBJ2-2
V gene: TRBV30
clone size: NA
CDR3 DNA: TGTGCCTGGAGTGGATCTCGGGCCACCGGGGAGCTGTTTTTT
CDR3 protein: CAWSGSRATGELFF

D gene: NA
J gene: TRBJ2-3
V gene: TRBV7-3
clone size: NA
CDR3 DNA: TGTGCCAGCAGCTTAACCGGGGCAGATACGCAGTATTTT
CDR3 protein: CASSLTGADTQYF

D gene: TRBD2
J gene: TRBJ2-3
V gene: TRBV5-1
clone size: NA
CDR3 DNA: TGCGCCAGCAGCTTCCTAGCGGGGGGCCTGGGCACAGATACGCAGTATTTT
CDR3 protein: CASSFLAGGLGTDTQYF

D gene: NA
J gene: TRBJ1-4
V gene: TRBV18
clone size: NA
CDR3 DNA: TGTGCCAGCTCAGCGGGGACCTATAATGAAAAACTGTTTTTT
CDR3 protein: CASSAGTYNEKLFF

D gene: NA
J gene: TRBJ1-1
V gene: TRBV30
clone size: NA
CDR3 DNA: TGTGCCTGGAGTGCCCCAAGGGCTGAAGCTTTCTTT
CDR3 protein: CAWSAPRAEAFF

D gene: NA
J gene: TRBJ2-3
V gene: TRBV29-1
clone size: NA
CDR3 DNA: TGCAGCGTTGTGCTAGCGACAGATACGCAGTATTTT
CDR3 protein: CSVVLATDTQYF

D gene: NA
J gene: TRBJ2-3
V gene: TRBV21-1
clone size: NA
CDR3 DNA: TGTGCCAGCAGCAAAGCGCGTTGCACAGATACGCAGTATTTT
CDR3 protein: CASSKARCTDTQYF

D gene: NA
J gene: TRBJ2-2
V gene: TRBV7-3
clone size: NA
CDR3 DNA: TGTGCCAGCAGCTTACATCCCCCGAGGGGGCCTATAACTAGCGAAGGTGCCGGGGAGCTGTTTTTT
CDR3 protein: CASSLHPPRGPITSEGAGELFF

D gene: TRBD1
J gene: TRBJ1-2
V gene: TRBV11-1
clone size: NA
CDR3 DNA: TGTGCCAGCAGCCTAGCCCAGGACAGGGGGCTTAATGGCTACACCTTC
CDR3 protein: CASSLAQDRGLNGYTF

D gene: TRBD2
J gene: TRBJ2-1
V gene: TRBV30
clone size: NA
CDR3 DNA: TGTGCCTGGACTTCCGGGACTAGCGGATACAATGAGCAGTTCTTC
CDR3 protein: CAWTSGTSGYNEQFF

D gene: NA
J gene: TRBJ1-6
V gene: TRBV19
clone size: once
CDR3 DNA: TGTGCCAGTAGTATGGACAAGTTCAATTCACCCCTCCACTTT
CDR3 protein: CASSMDKFNSPLHF

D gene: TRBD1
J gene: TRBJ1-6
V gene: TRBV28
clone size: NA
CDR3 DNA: TGTGCCAGCAGTCCTAACAGGGGGTCCAGTTCACCCCTCCACTTT
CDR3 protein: CASSPNRGSSSPLHF

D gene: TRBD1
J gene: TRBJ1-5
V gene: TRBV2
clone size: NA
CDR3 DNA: TGTGCCAGCACCACGACAGGGAAAGGGGGCAATCAGCCCCAGCATTTT
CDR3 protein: CASTTTGKGGNQPQHF